This TCR beta chain was retrieved from a study of cytomegalovirus exposure and HLA in healthy donors. The PCR used 60 Vbeta and 13 Jbeta primers. Clones were read by immunoSEQ multiplex PCR, and TCRdb kept only the in-frame ones, dropping some. Of about 160,000 clones in the sample, around 76% were seen once. The CDR3 totals 14 residues. After removal of 3 bases from V and 4 bases from J, the junction contained 3 bases not matched to a gene. The V gene's germline CDR1 is MNHEY and CDR2 SMNVEV (reference sequence). Sequencing was done on a sample of PBMCs. The receptor's source is a girl aged 10-17 years in good health and CMV-seropositive. The V and J genes are TRBV27 and TRBJ1-2; TRBD1 matches 9 bases. CDR3 DNA sequence: TGTGCCAGCAGTTTCCGGGGACAGGGCTATGGCTACACCTTC. It yields the protein CASSFRGQGYGYTF.